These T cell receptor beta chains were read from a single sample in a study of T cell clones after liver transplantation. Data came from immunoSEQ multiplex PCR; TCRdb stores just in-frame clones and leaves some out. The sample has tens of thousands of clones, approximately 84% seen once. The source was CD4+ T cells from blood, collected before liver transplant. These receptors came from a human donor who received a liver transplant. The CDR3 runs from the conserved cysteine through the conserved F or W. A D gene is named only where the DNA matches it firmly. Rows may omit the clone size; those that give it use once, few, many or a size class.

CDR3: CASSPSRHNEQFF
DNA: TGTGCCAGCAGCCCGTCGCGGCACAATGAGCAGTTCTTC
D: .
V: TRBV7-2
size: .
J: TRBJ2-1

CDR3: CASSPRGARETQYF
DNA: TGTGCCAGCAGCCCGCGGGGGGCCCGGGAGACCCAGTACTTC
D: TRBD2
V: TRBV11-1
size: .
J: TRBJ2-5

CDR3: CASSPLRGGPETQYF
DNA: TGTGCCAGCAGTCCACTGCGGGGGGGCCCAGAGACCCAGTACTTC
D: TRBD2
V: TRBV27
size: .
J: TRBJ2-5

CDR3: CAIKTGKNSPLHF
DNA: TGTGCCATCAAAACAGGAAAAAATTCACCCCTCCACTTT
D: .
V: TRBV10-3
size: few
J: TRBJ1-6

CDR3: CAWGGGPEANYGYTF
DNA: TGTGCCTGGGGAGGGGGGCCGGAGGCTAACTATGGCTACACCTTC
D: .
V: TRBV30
size: .
J: TRBJ1-2

CDR3: CAIRGREGTGEPFF
DNA: TGTGCCATCAGGGGTCGGGAGGGTACCGGGGAGCCGTTTTTT
D: TRBD2
V: TRBV10-3
size: .
J: TRBJ2-2

CDR3: CASSFGAGTNNEQFF
DNA: TGCGCCAGCAGCTTCGGGGCAGGGACGAACAATGAGCAGTTCTTC
D: .
V: TRBV5-1
size: .
J: TRBJ2-1

CDR3: CASSFQRTGGNGNTIYF
DNA: TGTGCCAGCAGTTTCCAGAGGACAGGGGGAAATGGAAACACCATATATTTT
D: TRBD1
V: TRBV28
size: .
J: TRBJ1-3

CDR3: CASRPGQQETQYF
DNA: TGCGCCAGCCGCCCGGGGCAGCAAGAGACCCAGTACTTC
D: .
V: TRBV5-1
size: .
J: TRBJ2-5

CDR3: CASSLGGSRMGYGYTF
DNA: TGTGCCAGCAGCTTGGGAGGTTCGAGAATGGGCTATGGCTACACCTTC
D: .
V: TRBV5-4
size: .
J: TRBJ1-2

CDR3: CASSEGSGSYEKLFF
DNA: TGTGCCAGCAGTGAAGGCTCGGGCAGCTATGAAAAACTGTTTTTT
D: .
V: TRBV2
size: .
J: TRBJ1-4

CDR3: CAWSRDTSYHSNQPQHF
DNA: TGTGCCTGGAGTCGGGACACCTCTTACCATAGCAATCAGCCCCAGCATTTT
D: .
V: TRBV30
size: .
J: TRBJ1-5

CDR3: CSVVQRGPNYEQYF
DNA: TGCAGCGTTGTTCAGAGGGGACCAAACTACGAGCAGTACTTC
D: .
V: TRBV29-1
size: once
J: TRBJ2-7

CDR3: CASRARDNNQPQHF
DNA: TGTGCCAGCAGGGCCCGGGACAACAATCAGCCCCAGCATTTT
D: .
V: TRBV6-1
size: .
J: TRBJ1-5

CDR3: CASSPSGRNTGELFF
DNA: TGTGCCAGCAGCCCTAGCGGGAGGAACACCGGGGAGCTGTTTTTT
D: TRBD2
V: TRBV6-6
size: .
J: TRBJ2-2

CDR3: CASSPTGTRGVHEQFF
DNA: TGCGCCAGCAGCCCTACCGGGACTAGGGGAGTCCATGAGCAGTTCTTC
D: TRBD2
V: TRBV5-1
size: .
J: TRBJ2-1

CDR3: CASSEDYNQPQHF
DNA: TGTGCCAGCAGTGAAGATTACAATCAGCCCCAGCATTTT
D: .
V: TRBV6-1
size: .
J: TRBJ1-5

CDR3: CASSETQGFKGTEAFF
DNA: TGTGCCAGCAGTGAGACCCAGGGGTTCAAGGGCACTGAAGCTTTCTTT
D: .
V: TRBV25-1
size: .
J: TRBJ1-1

CDR3: CASSVAISVAGGTEQFF
DNA: TGTGCCAGCAGCGTAGCCATATCGGTAGCGGGAGGGACTGAGCAGTTCTTC
D: TRBD2
V: TRBV9
size: .
J: TRBJ2-1

CDR3: CASSLVGEANYNEQFF
DNA: TGTGCCAGCAGCTTGGTGGGTGAGGCGAACTACAATGAGCAGTTCTTC
D: .
V: TRBV5-6
size: .
J: TRBJ2-1

CDR3: CASRGGGAANQPQHF
DNA: TGTGCCAGCAGGGGAGGGGGGGCGGCTAATCAGCCCCAGCATTTT
D: .
V: TRBV2
size: .
J: TRBJ1-5

CDR3: CASSPARDTEAFF
DNA: TGTGCCAGCAGCCCAGCCCGGGACACTGAAGCTTTCTTT
D: .
V: TRBV7-7
size: .
J: TRBJ1-1

CDR3: CASSVDTSGGRELFF
DNA: TGTGCCAGCAGCGTAGATACTAGCGGGGGCCGGGAGCTGTTTTTT
D: TRBD2
V: TRBV9
size: few
J: TRBJ2-2

CDR3: CASSYGQGAGYTF
DNA: TGTGCCAGCAGTTACGGACAGGGGGCGGGCTACACCTTC
D: TRBD1
V: TRBV6-5
size: .
J: TRBJ1-2

CDR3: CASSESRLAASYDEQFF
DNA: TGCGCCAGCAGTGAGTCCCGACTAGCGGCCTCATATGATGAGCAGTTCTTC
D: TRBD2
V: TRBV10-1
size: .
J: TRBJ2-1

CDR3: CASRRGDSGGSPLHF
DNA: TGTGCCAGCAGGAGGGGGGACAGTGGAGGATCACCCCTCCACTTT
D: TRBD1
V: TRBV2
size: .
J: TRBJ1-6

CDR3: CASSLKSDTQYF
DNA: TGCGCCAGCAGCTTGAAGTCCGATACGCAGTATTTT
D: .
V: TRBV5-1
size: .
J: TRBJ2-3

CDR3: CASSSPGGYEQYF
DNA: TGTGCCAGCAGTTCCCCCGGGGGCTACGAGCAGTACTTC
D: .
V: TRBV28
size: .
J: TRBJ2-7

CDR3: CASRVQGSSYEQYF
DNA: TGTGCCAGCAGGGTGCAGGGCTCCTCCTACGAGCAGTACTTC
D: .
V: TRBV28
size: .
J: TRBJ2-7

CDR3: CASSFLQGASEQYF
DNA: TGTGCCAGCAGTTTTCTGCAGGGGGCGAGTGAGCAGTACTTC
D: TRBD1
V: TRBV28
size: .
J: TRBJ2-7

CDR3: CASSLAGVSTDTQYF
DNA: TGTGCCAGCAGCTTGGCCGGGGTTAGCACAGATACGCAGTATTTT
D: .
V: TRBV5-4
size: .
J: TRBJ2-3

CDR3: CASRTPPNYGYTF
DNA: TGTGCCAGCCGGACACCGCCTAACTATGGCTACACCTTC
D: .
V: TRBV19
size: .
J: TRBJ1-2

CDR3: CASSLGTGIHEQYF
DNA: TGCGCCAGCAGCTTGGGGACAGGGATCCACGAGCAGTACTTC
D: TRBD1
V: TRBV5-1
size: .
J: TRBJ2-7

CDR3: CASSENGQIQETQYF
DNA: TGTGCCAGCAGTGAAAACGGACAGATCCAAGAGACCCAGTACTTC
D: .
V: TRBV25-1
size: once
J: TRBJ2-5

CDR3: CASGLTGNLDEQYF
DNA: TGTGCCAGCGGGTTGACAGGGAATCTCGACGAGCAGTACTTC
D: TRBD1
V: TRBV6-4
size: .
J: TRBJ2-7

CDR3: CASSSGGLNAAGSPLHF
DNA: TGCGCCAGCAGCTCGGGGGGCCTAAACGCCGCTGGGTCACCCCTCCACTTT
D: .
V: TRBV5-1
size: .
J: TRBJ1-6

CDR3: CASSLVWVSEQYF
DNA: TGTGCCAGCAGCCTCGTCTGGGTCTCCGAGCAGTACTTC
D: .
V: TRBV7-6
size: .
J: TRBJ2-7